The 29 T cell receptor beta chains listed next were all sequenced from one sample in a study of blood T cell repertoires in COVID-19. The method was immunoSEQ multiplex PCR; TCRdb's version includes in-frame clones alone and lacks a portion of them. The sample includes some 67,000 clones, 75% to 80% of them seen just once. Source material: peripheral blood. These receptors were obtained from a woman aged 55-75 years with acute or convalescent COVID-19.

V gene TRBV12-3 or TRBV12-4 combines with J gene TRBJ1-6, with D tentatively TRBD1 (5 bases). V lost 3 bases and J 6 bases, leaving 6 bases between the germline ends. The CDR3 has 13 residues. The CDR3 spells CASSFQGNSPLHF. CDR3 DNA: TGTGCCAGCAGTTTTCAGGGTAATTCACCCCTCCACTTT.

The chain couples TRBV19 to TRBJ2-3, with TRBD1 identical over 9 bases. CDR3 size: 14 residues. The germline V gene has CDR1 LNHDA and CDR2 SQIVND (reference sequence). With V trimmed by 5 bases and J by 4 bases, 4 bases remained unmatched. The CDR3 sequence: CASSWDRVSDTQYF. The CDR3 DNA follows: TGTGCCAGTAGTTGGGACAGGGTGTCAGATACGCAGTATTTT. Together with reference TRBV19 and TRBJ2-3, the CDR3 gives the full variable domain: DGGITQSPKYLFRKEGQNVTLSCEQNLNHDAMYWYRQDPGQGLRLIYYSQIVNDFQKGDIAEGYSVSREKKESFPLTVTSAQKNPTAFYLCASSWDRVSDTQYFGPGTRLTVL.

V and J are TRBV11-2 and TRBJ2-2, with TRBD2 as a possible D gene (7 bases). Trimming removed 3 bases from V and 4 bases from J, with 12 bases in between. Germline CDR1 SGHAT, CDR2 FQNNGV. This CDR3 is built from 15 residues. CDR3 loop: CASSFGGRSTGELFF. The DNA for the CDR3 is TGTGCCAGCAGCTTCGGGGGGCGGAGCACCGGGGAGCTGTTTTTT.

The chain is built from TRBV4-3 and TRBJ2-1, with TRBD2 matching 7 bases. With V trimmed by 0 bases and J by 3 bases, 5 bases remained unmatched. From germline, CDR1 is LGHNA and CDR2 YSLEER. The CDR3 extends over 16 amino acids. CDR3: CASSQDGREGYNEQFF. Written as DNA, the CDR3 is TGCGCCAGCAGCCAAGATGGCAGGGAGGGCTACAATGAGCAGTTCTTC.

V gene TRBV28 combines with J gene TRBJ1-1; the D gene is possibly TRBD1 (5 bases). The V gene lost 5 bases and the J gene lost 3 bases, with 25 bases spanning the gap. The length of the CDR3 is 18 residues. The germline gives CDR1 MDHEN, CDR2 SYDVKM. In DNA form, the CDR3 reads TGTGCCAGCAGTCCTCCCGGGCAGGCCACCCTCAGGGACACTGAAGCTTTCTTT. Its translation: CASSPPGQATLRDTEAFF.

This clone was detected only a few times. CDR3: CASRSRQISNQPQHF. DNA of the CDR3: TGTGCCAGCAGAAGCAGGCAAATAAGCAATCAGCCCCAGCATTTT. The rearrangement links TRBV6-5 to TRBJ1-5; D unresolved. Germline V gene lookup returns CDR1 MNHEY and CDR2 SVGAGI. The CDR3 consists of 15 residues. V was cut by 6 bases and J by 1 base, with 13 bases left in between.

This clone has just a few counts. The chain employs TRBV5-4 and TRBJ1-1; possible D gene TRBD1, 6 bases. This CDR3 has 14 amino acids. Germline V lookup: CDR1 SGHNT, CDR2 YYREEE (reference sequence). Trimming removed 4 bases from V and 6 bases from J, with 16 bases in between. This CDR3 is CASSETQGGSEAFF. The CDR3 coding sequence is TGTGCCAGCAGCGAAACACAGGGAGGGTCTGAAGCTTTCTTT.

This clone has just one count. The chain links TRBV5-1 to TRBJ1-2; 8 bases map to TRBD1. Germline-derived CDR1 and CDR2 are SGHRS and YFSETQ. The CDR3 totals 15 residues. Unmatched junction bases numbered 9, after V lost 4 bases and J lost 4 bases. For the CDR3, the DNA is TGCGCCAGCAGCGATTTATCCGGGACAGGCTATGGCTACACCTTC. Residues: CASSDLSGTGYGYTF.

The genes are TRBV3-1 (or the pseudogene TRBV3-2) and TRBJ1-2; 7 positions match TRBD1. The CDR3 is 15 amino acids. V dropped 1 base and J dropped 1; count of bases not matched to a gene: 3. CDR1 and CDR2 (germline): LGHDT, YNNKEL (reference sequence). The CDR3 loop reads CASSQGQGLNYGYTF. The CDR3 region has the DNA TGTGCCAGCAGCCAAGGACAGGGCCTTAACTATGGCTACACCTTC.

This clone was detected only once. This chain's CDR3 is CASTESVAGNQPQHF. The CDR3 nucleotides are TGTGCCAGCACCGAATCGGTCGCCGGCAATCAGCCCCAGCATTTT. This sequence joins TRBV6-5 and TRBJ1-5; D gene ambiguous. V lost 7 bases, J lost 2 bases, and 15 bases lay in between. Looked up from germline, CDR1 is MNHEY and CDR2 is SVGAGI. The CDR3 runs 15 residues.

This chain joins TRBV29-1 and TRBJ2-4; weak D call: TRBD1 (5 bases). Trimming stripped 6 bases from V and 0 bases from J, with 12 bases between. This CDR3 has 14 amino acids. Germline assignment: CDR1 SQVTM and CDR2 ANQGSEA. CDR3 residues: CSVRQTLAKNIQYF. Here the CDR3 DNA reads TGCAGCGTGCGACAGACCCTAGCCAAAAACATTCAGTACTTC.

This clone has just one count. This rearrangement joins TRBV27 to TRBJ1-2; maybe TRBD1 (6 bases). The germline V gene has CDR1 MNHEY and CDR2 SMNVEV (reference sequence). The CDR3 is 14 residues long. Trimming stripped 8 bases from V and 5 bases from J, with 18 bases between. CDR3 sequence reads: CASAHGGPGYGYTF. The CDR3 region has the DNA TGTGCCAGCGCCCATGGGGGCCCTGGGTATGGCTACACCTTC.

The chain joins TRBV11-2 to TRBJ2-3, with D hard to call. Deletions cut 1 base from V and 10 bases from J, with 24 bases between. Germline CDR1 SGHAT, CDR2 FQNNGV. CDR3 length equals 17 residues. The CDR3 DNA follows: TGTGCCAGCAGCTTAGTAGGTTCGTACCGTAGGTACGACTCGCAGTATTTT. Translated: CASSLVGSYRRYDSQYF.

This chain joins TRBV5-4 and TRBJ2-1, with 7 bases aligning to TRBD2. The germline V gene encodes CDR1 SGHNT and CDR2 YYREEE (reference sequence). The CDR3 is 14 residues long. Germline trimming cut 4 bases from V and 9 bases from J; bases unmatched to any gene: 10. The CDR3 is CASSGGTIKGEQFF. CDR3 nucleotide sequence: TGTGCCAGCAGCGGCGGGACTATCAAAGGTGAGCAGTTCTTC.

The rearrangement joins TRBV27 to TRBJ1-2; D remains ambiguous. The CDR3 contains 13 residues. Per the germline V gene, CDR1 is MNHEY and CDR2 is SMNVEV (reference sequence). The germline V and J ends were trimmed by 5 bases and 2 bases, with 9 bases remaining between them. The CDR3 nucleotides are TGTGCCAGCAGTCCCAGACTGAACTATGGCTACACCTTC. It translates to CASSPRLNYGYTF.

This clone showed up just a few times. The V gene is TRBV2, the J gene TRBJ2-7, with 9 bases matching TRBD1. V was pared by 6 bases and J by 5 bases, with 5 bases of the junction left unmatched. The CDR3 sequence is 13 residues long. The germline CDR1 and CDR2 sequences are SNHLY and FYNNEI. This chain's CDR3 is CASRIGTGNEQYF. As DNA, the CDR3 is TGTGCCAGCAGAATCGGGACAGGGAACGAGCAGTACTTC.

This CDR3 is CASSEARQGWNQPQHF. The CDR3 DNA is TGTGCCAGCAGTGAAGCGCGACAGGGTTGGAATCAGCCCCAGCATTTT. V is TRBV2 and J is TRBJ1-5; TRBD1 aligns across 7 bases. Trimming removed 0 bases from V and 4 bases from J; junction bases left unmatched: 6. This CDR3 has 16 amino acids. The germline CDR1 and CDR2 sequences are SNHLY and FYNNEI.

The V and J genes are TRBV19 and TRBJ2-7; tentative D call: TRBD2 (6 bases). The CDR3 loop spans 15 amino acids. CDR1 and CDR2 (germline): LNHDA, SQIVND (reference sequence). Trimming took 5 bases from V and 2 from J, leaving 16 bases between them. CDR3 sequence: CASSPRDFPTYEQYF. CDR3 nucleotide sequence: TGTGCCAGTAGTCCCCGGGACTTTCCTACCTACGAGCAGTACTTC.

This rearrangement joins TRBV5-4 to TRBJ2-5; 11 bases are shared with TRBD2. The CDR3 loop spans 14 amino acids. Germline CDR1 is SGHNT and CDR2 is YYREEE (reference sequence). Trimming at V came to 9 bases and at J to 5 bases, leaving 9 bases not matched to a gene. For the CDR3, the DNA is TGTGCCACCGCTAGTAGCGGGGGGGCTGAGACCCAGTACTTC. This translates into CATASSGGAETQYF.

The chain couples TRBV4-3 to TRBJ1-2; 9 bases are a match to TRBD1. Germline values: CDR1 LGHNA, CDR2 YSLEER. The CDR3 is made up of 17 amino acids. V lost 0 bases to trimming and J lost 6 bases; unmatched junction nucleotides: 11. The CDR3 sequence: CASSQDLRGQGRDGYTF. Here the CDR3 DNA reads TGCGCCAGCAGCCAAGATCTTCGAGGACAGGGGAGAGATGGCTACACCTTC.

This rearrangement joins TRBV7-8 to TRBJ1-2; D is ambiguous. CDR1 and CDR2 (germline): SGHVS, FQNEAQ. This CDR3 is 12 amino acids long. Trimming removed 1 base at V and 8 bases at J, with 8 bases between. This CDR3 reads CASSLDLRGYTF. CDR3 coding DNA: TGTGCCAGCAGCTTAGACCTTCGGGGCTACACCTTC.

The rearrangement joins TRBV6-2 or TRBV6-3 to TRBJ2-7, with D possibly matching TRBD1 (6 bases). The V gene lost 4 bases and the J gene lost 2 bases, with 12 bases spanning the gap. Germline CDR1 is MNHEY and CDR2 is SVGEGT. The CDR3 totals 14 residues. The CDR3 DNA reads as TGTGCCAGCAGTTCGGACAGTAGCCCCTACGAGCAGTACTTC. Its protein product is CASSSDSSPYEQYF.

The rearrangement uses TRBV20-1 and TRBJ1-2; D perhaps matches TRBD1 (5 bases). CDR3 size: 11 residues. The germline V and J ends were trimmed by 5 bases and 3 bases, with 7 bases remaining between them. Germline V gives CDR1 DFQATT, CDR2 SNEGSKA (reference sequence). The CDR3 spells CSAVTDYGYTF. The CDR3 coding sequence is TGCAGTGCTGTGACAGACTATGGCTACACCTTC.

This clone occurred once. This chain links TRBV29-1 with TRBJ1-5; D is perhaps TRBD1 (6 bases). Trimming stripped 5 bases from V and 4 bases from J, with 9 bases between. CDR3 length equals 12 residues. Germline CDR1 and CDR2: SQVTM and ANQGSEA. CDR3 loop: CSVSQGNQPQHF. CDR3 coding DNA: TGCAGCGTTTCTCAGGGGAATCAGCCCCAGCATTTT. The whole variable domain, remainder taken from reference TRBV29-1 and TRBJ1-5, is SAVISQKPSRDICQRGTSLTIQCQVDSQVTMMFWYRQQPGQSLTLIATANQGSEATYESGFVIDKFPISRPNLTFSTLTVSNMSPEDSSIYLCSVSQGNQPQHFGDGTRLSIL.

The gene calls are TRBV5-1 and TRBJ2-3; 7 positions agree with TRBD2. J gave up 2 bases and V 6 bases, and 9 bases lay outside the gene matches. The length of the CDR3 is 15 residues. From germline, CDR1 is SGHRS and CDR2 YFSETQ. CDR3 nucleotide sequence: TGCGCCAGCACCGGACTAGGGTTTCTCACAGATACGCAGTATTTT. Its translation is CASTGLGFLTDTQYF.

The V and J genes are TRBV27 and TRBJ2-2; D is uncertain. Germline lookup yields CDR1 MNHEY and CDR2 SMNVEV (reference sequence). V lost 3 bases, J lost 6 bases, and 5 bases lay in between. There are 12 residues in the CDR3. CDR3 DNA: TGTGCCAGCAGTTTTTCGGCCGGGGAGCTGTTTTTT. Translation: CASSFSAGELFF.

This clone was seen just once. V is TRBV7-9 and J is TRBJ1-2; D ambiguous. The length of the CDR3 is 18 residues. V was cut by 1 base and J by 1 base, with 19 bases left in between. The germline CDR1 and CDR2 sequences are SEHNR and FQNEAQ (reference sequence). CDR3 sequence (DNA): TGTGCCAGCAGCTTAGATAATCGAGGCAGAGACCTTAACTATGGCTACACCTTC. Protein product: CASSLDNRGRDLNYGYTF.

CDR3 protein: CASTTGTRKQFF. The DNA of the CDR3 is TGTGCCAGCACGACAGGCACGCGGAAGCAGTTCTTC. V gene TRBV12-3 or TRBV12-4 combines with J gene TRBJ2-1; weak D call: TRBD1 (6 bases). This CDR3 has 12 residues. V was pared by 7 bases and J by 11 bases, with 15 bases between.

The rearrangement uses TRBV12-3 or TRBV12-4 and TRBJ1-2, with 8 positions matching TRBD1. CDR3 length: 13 amino acids. Trimming removed 8 bases from V and 3 bases from J; junction bases left unmatched: 5. Written as DNA, the CDR3 is TGTGCCAGCTCACAGGGGGGCCACTATGGCTACACCTTC. This sequence encodes CASSQGGHYGYTF.